One and the same sample provided the 24 T cell receptor beta chains below, sequenced in a study of cytomegalovirus exposure and HLA in healthy donors. PCR employed 60 Vbeta and 13 Jbeta primers. Assay: immunoSEQ multiplex PCR; the TCRdb copy retains only in-frame clones and omits some. The sample contains roughly 180,000 clones, 70% to 80% of which appear only once. The sequenced sample was PBMCs. The receptor source for this set is a woman aged 25 to 39 in good health and CMV-seropositive.

This chain connects TRBV9 to TRBJ2-1; 9 bases fit TRBD2. The V and J ends lost 0 bases and 8 bases, in that order; junction bases with no gene match: 6. Germline V gives CDR1 SGDLS, CDR2 YYNGEE. The CDR3 runs to 15 residues. The CDR3 nucleotides are TGTGCCAGCAGCGTAGTTGGTAGCGGGAGCTATGAGCAGTTCTTC. Protein product: CASSVVGSGSYEQFF. The variable domain in full, completed from reference TRBV9 and TRBJ2-1, reads DSGVTQTPKHLITATGQRVTLRCSPRSGDLSVYWYQQSLDQGLQFLIQYYNGEERAKGNILERFSAQQFPDLHSELNLSSLELGDSALYFCASSVVGSGSYEQFFGPGTRLTVL.

CDR3 amino acids: CASSLAPPLQETQYF. Here the CDR3 DNA reads TGTGCCAGCAGCTTAGCCCCCCCCCTACAGGAGACCCAGTACTTC. The rearrangement uses TRBV11-2 and TRBJ2-5; D remains unclear. The V gene lost 1 base and the J gene lost 5 bases, with 14 bases spanning the gap. CDR3 size: 15 residues. Germline CDR1 SGHAT, CDR2 FQNNGV. Full variable domain (rest looked up from reference TRBV11-2 and TRBJ2-5): EAGVAQSPRYKIIEKRQSVAFWCNPISGHATLYWYQQILGQGPKLLIQFQNNGVVDDSQLPKDRFSAERLKGVDSTLKIQPAKLEDSAVYLCASSLAPPLQETQYFGPGTRLLVL.

The chain links TRBV4-1 to TRBJ2-7; 7 bases match TRBD2. Germline assignment: CDR1 MGHRA and CDR2 YSYEKL. The CDR3 totals 14 residues. J was trimmed by 3 bases and V by 2 bases; bases with no gene match: 4. The CDR3 spells CASSQSIAGYEQYF. In DNA, the CDR3 is TGCGCCAGCAGCCAATCCATAGCGGGCTACGAGCAGTACTTC.

This chain links TRBV29-1 with TRBJ2-5; TRBD2 matches 15 bases. The CDR3 spans 16 residues. The ends lost 7 bases at V and 4 bases at J; junction bases unmatched: 10. Looked up from germline, CDR1 is SQVTM and CDR2 is ANQGSEA. CDR3 sequence: CSAASPGLAGGETQYF. In nucleotides, the CDR3 is TGCAGCGCTGCATCTCCGGGACTAGCGGGAGGAGAGACCCAGTACTTC.

This clone was seen a single time. V is TRBV6-5 and J is TRBJ1-5; TRBD1 might be the D (6 bases). The CDR3 extends over 13 amino acids. Trimming left V 6 bases short and J 5 bases short, with 11 bases between. Germline V lookup: CDR1 MNHEY, CDR2 SVGAGI. CDR3 nucleotides: TGTGCCAGCAGAACGGGACAATATCAGCCCCAGCATTTT. It yields the protein CASRTGQYQPQHF.

The rearrangement joins TRBV4-2 to TRBJ2-5; D call uncertain. CDR3 size: 13 residues. Deletions cut 0 bases from V and 5 bases from J, with 7 bases between. Per the germline V gene, CDR1 is LGHNA and CDR2 is YNFKEQ. The CDR3 DNA reads as TGTGCCAGCAGCCAAGATTGGAGTGAGACCCAGTACTTC. Its translation: CASSQDWSETQYF.

Comments on this clone: One junction end does not reproduce the germline sequence, and a read error may be involved. J is TRBJ2-5 and V is TRBV7-3, with 8 bases identical to TRBD1. The CDR3 totals 14 residues. Germline V CDR1 and CDR2: SGHTA, FQGTGA. The CDR3 protein is CASSLDRDQETQYF. The CDR3 DNA follows: TGTGCCAGCAGCCTGGACAGGGACCAGGAGACCCAGTACTTC.

The V call is TRBV11-3, the J call TRBJ2-2; 13 positions agree with TRBD2. Germline trimming cut 3 bases from V and 8 bases from J; bases unmatched to any gene: 9. Germline loops: CDR1 SGHNT, CDR2 YENEEA. The CDR3 loop spans 17 amino acids. The CDR3: CASSLGWTSGRPGELFF. The CDR3 DNA sequence: TGTGCCAGCAGCTTGGGATGGACTAGCGGGAGACCAGGGGAGCTGTTTTTT.

The chain employs TRBV10-2 and TRBJ2-7; the D gene is possibly TRBD2 (6 bases). V was shortened by 4 bases and J by 10 bases, with 11 bases between the two germline ends. CDR3 length equals 11 residues. Germline V lookup: CDR1 WSHSY, CDR2 SAAADI. The CDR3 protein is CASSGGGEQYF. CDR3 in DNA: TGCGCCAGCAGTGGAGGCGGGGAACAGTACTTC.

There are a few counts of this clone. The rearrangement joins TRBV25-1 to TRBJ2-6, with TRBD2 identical over 14 bases. Germline lookup yields CDR1 MGHDK and CDR2 SYGVNS. The CDR3 is made up of 18 amino acids. J gave up 2 bases and V 6 bases, and 6 bases lay outside the gene matches. The CDR3 here is CASRGLAGGTAGANVLTF. The DNA for the CDR3 is TGTGCCAGCAGAGGACTAGCGGGAGGTACAGCTGGGGCCAACGTCCTGACTTTC.

The gene calls are TRBV6-5 and TRBJ2-4; the match to TRBD1 covers 7 bases. Germline CDR1 and CDR2: MNHEY and SVGAGI. The trim removed 5 bases at V and 6 bases at J, leaving 7 bases unmatched. There are 14 residues in the CDR3. The CDR3 sequence: CASSLDRVRNIQYF. DNA of the CDR3: TGTGCCAGCAGTCTCGACAGGGTGAGAAACATTCAGTACTTC.

The chain uses TRBV25-1 and TRBJ2-5; D is perhaps TRBD1 (6 bases). Between the trimmed V and J ends, which lost 8 bases and 4 bases, there was a span of 20 bases. The CDR3 runs to 15 residues. Germline loops: CDR1 MGHDK, CDR2 SYGVNS. In nucleotides, the CDR3 is TGTGCCAGCCGAAGTAGAAAACAGGGTGGAGAGACCCAGTACTTC. This codes for CASRSRKQGGETQYF.

The chain combines TRBV5-1 with TRBJ1-5, with 8 bases that match TRBD1. V trimming: 3 bases; J trimming: 7 bases; junction bases outside the gene matches: 6. Germline loops: CDR1 SGHRS, CDR2 YFSETQ. The CDR3 has 14 residues. The DNA of the CDR3 is TGCGCCAGCAGCTCGACAGGGGTGGACCAGCCCCAGCATTTT. Residues: CASSSTGVDQPQHF.

The J gene is TRBJ1-2, the V gene TRBV27, with 8 bases aligning to TRBD1. V was clipped by 3 bases and J by 4 bases; unmatched bases: 4. This CDR3 has 14 amino acids. Germline assignment: CDR1 MNHEY and CDR2 SMNVEV (reference sequence). The chain's CDR3 is CASSFLDRAYGYTF. In DNA, the CDR3 is TGTGCCAGCAGTTTCCTGGACAGGGCCTATGGCTACACCTTC.

This clone was detected a few times. The gene calls are TRBV6-1 and TRBJ2-7; D is uncertain. In germline, CDR1 is MNHNS, CDR2 SASEGT. The CDR3 is made up of 14 amino acids. Trimming stripped 1 base from V and 0 bases from J, with 7 bases between. The DNA for the CDR3 is TGTGCCAGCAGTGAAGGAGGTAACTCCTACGAGCAGTACTTC. Translated, it gives CASSEGGNSYEQYF.

The chain is built from TRBV6-5 and TRBJ2-1; D is uncertain. Trimming cost V 5 bases and J 9 bases, with 17 bases left between them. CDR3 length: 14 amino acids. Germline assignment: CDR1 MNHEY and CDR2 SVGAGI. The CDR3 is CASSATASRVEQFF. Written as DNA, the CDR3 is TGTGCCAGCAGTGCTACTGCGTCCCGGGTTGAGCAGTTCTTC.

The sample holds a few counts of this clone. The CDR3 nucleotides read TGTGCCAGCAGCCCCCGGGAAAACATAGGTTACTATGGCTACACCTTC. Translating it yields CASSPRENIGYYGYTF. This rearrangement joins TRBV7-2 to TRBJ1-2; D not certain. Between the trimmed V and J ends, which lost 5 bases and 3 bases, there was a span of 19 bases. The germline V gene encodes CDR1 SGHTA and CDR2 FQGNSA. The CDR3 has 16 amino acids. The full variable domain, in which reference TRBV7-2 and TRBJ1-2 provide the parts outside the CDR3, is GAGVSQSPSNKVTEKGKDVELRCDPISGHTALYWYRQSLGQGLEFLIYFQGNSAPDKSGLPSDRFSAERTGGSVSTLTIQRTQQEDSAVYLCASSPRENIGYYGYTFGSGTRLTVV.

The V gene is TRBV11-2, the J gene TRBJ2-2; unclear D gene. The length of the CDR3 is 13 residues. V lost 1 base and J lost 4, with 4 bases in between. CDR1 and CDR2 (germline): SGHAT, FQNNGV. CDR3 sequence reads: CASSLAGTGELFF. The CDR3 DNA reads as TGTGCCAGCAGCTTAGCGGGCACCGGGGAGCTGTTTTTT.

The chain couples TRBV7-2 to TRBJ1-4; maybe TRBD1 (5 bases). V was cut by 3 bases and J by 6 bases, with 14 bases left in between. Germline V gives CDR1 SGHTA, CDR2 FQGNSA. There are 15 residues in the CDR3. CDR3 coding DNA: TGTGCCAGCAGCTTGAACGCAGGGATCTATGAAAAACTGTTTTTT. This encodes CASSLNAGIYEKLFF.

This clone was counted a few times. The CDR3 sequence is CAWLNFEKLFF. CDR3 sequence (DNA): TGTGCCTGGCTAAATTTTGAAAAACTGTTTTTT. The chain couples TRBV30 to TRBJ1-4; D gene ambiguous. The germline V gene encodes CDR1 GTSNPN and CDR2 SVGIG (reference sequence). The V end lost 5 bases, the J end lost 7 bases, and 8 bases lay between the germline ends. The CDR3 is made up of 11 amino acids.

The genes are TRBV10-1 and TRBJ2-2; 9 bases are shared with TRBD2. This CDR3 has 16 amino acids. Germline V lookup: CDR1 WNHNN, CDR2 SYGVQD (reference sequence). V trimming: 8 bases; J trimming: 2 bases; junction bases outside the gene matches: 9. The CDR3 sequence: CASGRVAGANTGELFF. Written as DNA, the CDR3 is TGCGCCAGCGGTCGAGTAGCGGGGGCAAACACCGGGGAGCTGTTTTTT.

This chain links TRBV9 with TRBJ1-2; D is unclear. This CDR3 is 17 amino acids long. Trimming stripped 1 base from V and 2 bases from J, with 18 bases between. Germline values: CDR1 SGDLS, CDR2 YYNGEE. Written as DNA, the CDR3 is TGTGCCAGCAGCGTATATGTATCGGTGGGCCCGAACTATGGCTACACCTTC. The encoded protein is CASSVYVSVGPNYGYTF.

The chain employs TRBV11-2 and TRBJ2-1, with 13 bases lining up with TRBD2. The CDR3 is 18 amino acids. The junction had 13 bases not matched to a gene; V was cut back by 4 bases and J by 7 bases. Germline values: CDR1 SGHAT, CDR2 FQNNGV. The CDR3, as DNA: TGTGCCAGCAGCTCCCCGGAACTAGCGGGAGGGCTGGTAAATGAGCAGTTCTTC. This sequence encodes CASSSPELAGGLVNEQFF. The full variable domain, completed using reference TRBV11-2 and TRBJ2-1, is EAGVAQSPRYKIIEKRQSVAFWCNPISGHATLYWYQQILGQGPKLLIQFQNNGVVDDSQLPKDRFSAERLKGVDSTLKIQPAKLEDSAVYLCASSSPELAGGLVNEQFFGPGTRLTVL.

This chain connects TRBV9 to TRBJ2-4; 7 nucleotides agree with TRBD1. Germline V gene sequence: CDR1 SGDLS, CDR2 YYNGEE. J was trimmed by 0 bases and V by 2 bases; bases with no gene match: 5. This CDR3 has 16 residues. The CDR3 nucleotides are TGTGCCAGCAGCGTGCAGGGGGATCTAGCCAAAAACATTCAGTACTTC. Translating it yields CASSVQGDLAKNIQYF.